Listed below are T cell receptor beta chains from one sample, sequenced in a study of control samples from healthy donors and cancer patients. Here immunoSEQ multiplex PCR was the method, and the copy in TCRdb shows in-frame clones only, minus some. This table holds about 150,000 clones, more than 90% found once. Sequences were obtained from blood. All receptors come from a man younger than 45 in good health. The conserved cysteine and the conserved F or W are not part of the CDR3 here. The D gene is left open where the match is weak.

j_call: TRBJ1-6
v_call: TRBV3-1/TRBV3-2
d_call: NA
cdr3_aa: ASSQGTDNSPLH

j_call: TRBJ1-2
v_call: TRBV27
d_call: NA
cdr3_aa: ASSSNRPEGNYGYT

j_call: TRBJ2-3
v_call: TRBV4-2
d_call: TRBD2
cdr3_aa: ASSQDIRLVTSGSTDTQY

j_call: TRBJ1-5
v_call: TRBV27
d_call: NA
cdr3_aa: ASSLTDAIDQPQH

j_call: TRBJ1-2
v_call: TRBV5-1
d_call: NA
cdr3_aa: ASSLRTGSNDGYT

j_call: TRBJ1-1
v_call: TRBV6-5
d_call: TRBD1
cdr3_aa: ASSYSTGGYTEAF

j_call: TRBJ2-2
v_call: TRBV7-9
d_call: NA
cdr3_aa: ASSLVKDTGELF

j_call: TRBJ1-6
v_call: TRBV15
d_call: TRBD1
cdr3_aa: ATSNRDRGSNSPLH

j_call: TRBJ2-2
v_call: TRBV24-1
d_call: TRBD2
cdr3_aa: ATAASGGKGTGELF

j_call: TRBJ2-2
v_call: TRBV30
d_call: NA
cdr3_aa: AWNMGETDPTGELF

j_call: TRBJ1-5
v_call: TRBV6-6
d_call: NA
cdr3_aa: ASSYSLGDQPQH

j_call: TRBJ2-1
v_call: TRBV2
d_call: NA
cdr3_aa: ASSEQGYNEQF

j_call: TRBJ1-2
v_call: TRBV5-6
d_call: TRBD1
cdr3_aa: ASSGDRAYGYT

j_call: TRBJ2-5
v_call: TRBV2
d_call: TRBD2
cdr3_aa: ASVAGGQETQY

j_call: TRBJ1-4
v_call: TRBV7-9
d_call: TRBD1
cdr3_aa: ASSLGQGKGEKLF

j_call: TRBJ2-3
v_call: TRBV5-4
d_call: NA
cdr3_aa: ASSRPFEAGEDTQY

j_call: TRBJ1-1
v_call: TRBV27
d_call: TRBD1
cdr3_aa: ASKERGQVEAF

j_call: TRBJ2-2
v_call: TRBV7-8
d_call: TRBD2
cdr3_aa: ASSIRTSGIGELF

j_call: TRBJ1-2
v_call: TRBV28
d_call: TRBD1
cdr3_aa: ASSQQFQGVYGYT

j_call: TRBJ2-2
v_call: TRBV11-2
d_call: NA
cdr3_aa: ASRKTRREPTGELF

j_call: TRBJ1-6
v_call: TRBV6-4
d_call: TRBD1
cdr3_aa: ASSDSDRGSPLH

j_call: TRBJ2-2
v_call: TRBV7-9
d_call: NA
cdr3_aa: ASSLTGELF

j_call: TRBJ2-3
v_call: TRBV25-1
d_call: NA
cdr3_aa: ASSNHRVRGTDTQY

j_call: TRBJ1-1
v_call: TRBV7-2
d_call: NA
cdr3_aa: ASSPDFRVRTEAF

j_call: TRBJ1-4
v_call: TRBV9
d_call: NA
cdr3_aa: ASSRVAEKLF

j_call: TRBJ1-4
v_call: TRBV5-1
d_call: NA
cdr3_aa: ASSKGFNEKLF

j_call: TRBJ1-1
v_call: TRBV7-2
d_call: TRBD1
cdr3_aa: ASSLDRDRGFTEAF

j_call: TRBJ1-2
v_call: TRBV15
d_call: TRBD1
cdr3_aa: ATSRDRISNYGYT

j_call: TRBJ1-2
v_call: TRBV7-3
d_call: NA
cdr3_aa: ASSLTAGDDYGYT

j_call: TRBJ1-1
v_call: TRBV7-2
d_call: NA
cdr3_aa: ASSLIRDFTEAF

j_call: TRBJ1-5
v_call: TRBV6-5
d_call: TRBD1
cdr3_aa: ASSSGQTNQPQH

j_call: TRBJ2-7
v_call: TRBV27
d_call: NA
cdr3_aa: ASSPGHRPYEQY

j_call: TRBJ2-3
v_call: TRBV24-1
d_call: NA
cdr3_aa: ATSRGGGLSDTQY

j_call: TRBJ1-5
v_call: TRBV2
d_call: NA
cdr3_aa: ASRGDQPQH

j_call: TRBJ1-1
v_call: TRBV19
d_call: NA
cdr3_aa: ASSITLGDTEAF

j_call: TRBJ1-3
v_call: TRBV9
d_call: NA
cdr3_aa: ASSVKEGGDTIY

j_call: TRBJ2-7
v_call: TRBV5-4
d_call: TRBD1
cdr3_aa: ASSSRTGGEQY

j_call: TRBJ1-6
v_call: TRBV4-2
d_call: NA
cdr3_aa: ASSQDRRQTNSPLH

j_call: TRBJ2-2
v_call: TRBV9
d_call: NA
cdr3_aa: ASSGQGLRELF

j_call: TRBJ1-2
v_call: TRBV19
d_call: NA
cdr3_aa: ASSQDLGANYGYT

j_call: TRBJ1-2
v_call: TRBV14
d_call: NA
cdr3_aa: ASSQALQAGPGYT

j_call: TRBJ1-2
v_call: TRBV5-1
d_call: NA
cdr3_aa: ASSRDTYGYT

j_call: TRBJ1-1
v_call: TRBV3-1/TRBV3-2
d_call: NA
cdr3_aa: ASSQLQEDTEAF

j_call: TRBJ1-6
v_call: TRBV28
d_call: TRBD1
cdr3_aa: ASSPGQRTNSPLH

j_call: TRBJ1-6
v_call: TRBV6-5
d_call: NA
cdr3_aa: ASSYSYRAPNSPLH

j_call: TRBJ2-3
v_call: TRBV5-1
d_call: TRBD1
cdr3_aa: ASSTDRASDTQY

j_call: TRBJ1-2
v_call: TRBV30
d_call: NA
cdr3_aa: AWSVRGQGIGGYT

j_call: TRBJ1-1
v_call: TRBV18
d_call: NA
cdr3_aa: ASSPPSARGAEAF

j_call: TRBJ2-3
v_call: TRBV2
d_call: NA
cdr3_aa: ASREEGDTQY

j_call: TRBJ2-2
v_call: TRBV5-1
d_call: TRBD1
cdr3_aa: ASSLTGDTGELF

j_call: TRBJ2-7
v_call: TRBV27
d_call: NA
cdr3_aa: ASSPTGTHYEQY

j_call: TRBJ2-3
v_call: TRBV6-5
d_call: NA
cdr3_aa: ASSSPSTDTQY

j_call: TRBJ2-3
v_call: TRBV10-1
d_call: NA
cdr3_aa: ASSEHTDTQY

j_call: TRBJ1-2
v_call: TRBV28
d_call: TRBD1
cdr3_aa: ATRGTGVFVGYT

j_call: TRBJ1-1
v_call: TRBV7-9
d_call: TRBD1
cdr3_aa: ASSLVGQGVITEAF

j_call: TRBJ1-1
v_call: TRBV27
d_call: TRBD1
cdr3_aa: ASIGQGAVEAF

j_call: TRBJ1-2
v_call: TRBV3-1/TRBV3-2
d_call: NA
cdr3_aa: ASSQDGGVGYGYT

j_call: TRBJ1-1
v_call: TRBV7-3
d_call: TRBD1
cdr3_aa: ASSTTGGRNTEAF

j_call: TRBJ2-7
v_call: TRBV4-1
d_call: TRBD2
cdr3_aa: ASSQEAGTTSGEQY